Following are 7 T cell receptor beta chains from one sample sequenced in a study of response to subunit inactivated influenza vaccine listed by TCRdb under 2018. The method was RT-PCR. Sequencing instrument: Illumina HiSeq 2500. TCRdb ran its own pipeline on the public reads, namely fastp trimming at Q25 and MiXCR clone calling, and kept in-frame beta chains. Rows are unified per CDR3 protein, each entry keeping the most common DNA and genes. For this sample the table gives approximately 160,000 distinct CDR3 sequences, of which roughly a tenth were detected only once. The top ten clones comprise 35% to 40% of the sample. The sample in question was CD8+ T cells sorted from PBMCs, obtained around 25 months after vaccination. These receptors came from a man aged 50 to 69 who received an inactivated influenza vaccine. Donor details come from another sample of the same person, matched by shared clones.

The CDR3 region is CASRGTPTYEQYF. CDR3 DNA: TGTGCCAGCAGGGGGACTCCCACCTACGAGCAGTACTTC. The chain joins TRBV27 to TRBJ2-7, with D tentatively TRBD2 (6 bases). The CDR3 length is 13 residues. V lost 6 bases, J lost 2 bases, and 11 bases lay in between. Germline CDR1 is MNHEY and CDR2 is SMNVEV (reference sequence).

This clonotype was found many times. This chain joins TRBV4-1 and TRBJ1-1; D is undetermined. V was clipped by 3 bases and J by 0 bases, with 8 bases between them. This CDR3 contains 14 residues. The germline V gene encodes CDR1 MGHRA and CDR2 YSYEKL. In nucleotides, the CDR3 is TGCGCCAGCAGCCAGGTTCAGGTGAACACTGAAGCTTTCTTT. Translation gives CASSQVQVNTEAFF.

The table lists this clonotype with a few counts. V and J are TRBV9 and TRBJ2-7; 9 bases align to TRBD2. The germline V gene has CDR1 SGDLS and CDR2 YYNGEE. V shed 3 bases and J 2 bases; nucleotides not matched to a gene: 6. The CDR3 spans 15 residues. DNA of the CDR3: TGTGCCAGCAGCGGCGGTGCTAGCGGGGCCTACGAGCAGTACTTC. This translates into CASSGGASGAYEQYF.

A few counts support this clonotype. This chain uses TRBV7-8 with TRBJ2-7; D gene ambiguous. V was pared by 0 bases and J by 3 bases, with 9 bases between. The CDR3 is 14 amino acids. Germline V gene lookup returns CDR1 SGHVS and CDR2 FQNEAQ. The CDR3, as DNA: TGTGCCAGCAGCTTAGCTTCCCGAGACTACGAGCAGTACTTC. Protein product: CASSLASRDYEQYF. The full variable domain, rest sourced from reference TRBV7-8 and TRBJ2-7, is GAGVSQSPRYKVAKRGQDVALRCDPISGHVSLFWYQQALGQGPEFLTYFQNEAQLDKSGLPSDRFFAERPEGSVSTLKIQRTQQEDSAVYLCASSLASRDYEQYFGPGTRLTVT.

Notes on this clonotype: Compared with germline, one end of the junction differs, possibly owing to a read error. The rearrangement joins TRBV5-1 to TRBJ2-1; D ambiguous. Germline CDR1 reads SGHRS; CDR2 reads YFSETQ. This CDR3 is 13 amino acids long. Here the CDR3 DNA reads TGCGCCAGCAGCTTGGGTTCCTACAATGGGCAGTTCTTC. It is translated as CASSLGSYNGQFF.

This chain uses TRBV11-2 with TRBJ2-3, with D hard to call. This CDR3 region has 15 residues. Trimming removed 5 bases from V and 2 bases from J, with 14 bases in between. CDR1 and CDR2 (germline): SGHAT, FQNNGV. The CDR3 here is CASSPGRYTTDTQYF. The CDR3 nucleotides read TGTGCCAGCAGCCCCGGACGATACACCACAGATACGCAGTATTTT.

This clonotype occurred a few times. V gene TRBV19 combines with J gene TRBJ2-1; TRBD1 aligns across 10 bases. This CDR3 contains 15 residues. CDR1 LNHDA and CDR2 SQIVND come from the germline V gene (reference sequence). V shed 4 bases, J shed 5 bases, and the junction held 5 bases outside the gene matches. The CDR3 region has the DNA TGTGCCAGTAGTACCTGGACAGGGGGGAACAATGAGCAGTTCTTC. Translated, it gives CASSTWTGGNNEQFF. Full variable domain (missing parts from reference TRBV19 and TRBJ2-1): DGGITQSPKYLFRKEGQNVTLSCEQNLNHDAMYWYRQDPGQGLRLIYYSQIVNDFQKGDIAEGYSVSREKKESFPLTVTSAQKNPTAFYLCASSTWTGGNNEQFFGPGTRLTVL.